Below, one TCR beta chain is given with its context. What it binds is not known. Germline lookup yields CDR1 ENHRY and CDR2 SYGVKD. This CDR3 has 13 amino acids. The data derive from a study of T cells expressing NK-cell markers. Background on the study: Sorted CD3+CD56+NKG2C+, CD3+CD56+NKG2C- and CD3+CD56-NKG2C+ T-cell subsets were beta-chain profiled. Overall study findings and caveats: Whether expanded NKG2C+ T cell clones recognized HCMV stayed uncertain.

5'RACE template switching with UMIs produced the TCR beta cDNA. TCRdb processed the 5' RACE reads again and assigns one entry to each CDR3 protein, with no DNA. This table lists about 150,000 distinct CDR3 sequences. V and J are TRBV10-3 and TRBJ2-7; absent DNA, TCRdb's TRBD1 call cannot be checked. Material for sequencing was blood T cells: a sorted CD56 or NKG2C T cell subset, CD4+ or CD8+ T cells, or bulk PBMC T cells (not recorded which). The receptor was isolated from a woman between 50 and 59 years old in good health. Here the CDR3 reads CAISEGQSYEQYF.